A selection of T cell receptor beta chains follows, all from one sample in a study of cytomegalovirus exposure and HLA in healthy donors. TCRdb's table, derived via immunoSEQ multiplex PCR, lists solely in-frame clones and lacks some. The repertoire consists of about 96,000 clones, with 60% to 75% occurring once and the leading ten covering around an eighth. Sequenced: PBMCs. These receptor sequences come from a woman aged 65 to 85 in good health and CMV-seropositive. Both conserved end residues are part of each CDR3. Each record gives: J gene, clone size, V gene, D gene, CDR3 DNA, CDR3 protein. A D gene is named only where the DNA matches it firmly. Rows give clone size only sometimes, using once, few, many, or a class for an expanded clone.

TRBJ1-3 | . | TRBV18 | . | TGTGCCAGCTCACCCTTCGACAGTAGCTCTGGAAACACCATATATTTT | CASSPFDSSSGNTIYF
TRBJ2-3 | . | TRBV19 | TRBD1 | TGTGCCAGTAGTTCACAGGGGGCGACAGATACGCAGTATTTT | CASSSQGATDTQYF
TRBJ2-2 | . | TRBV7-8 | . | TGTGCCAGCAGCTTGTCGGGGGCCGGGGAGCTGTTTTTT | CASSLSGAGELFF
TRBJ2-7 | . | TRBV4-3 | . | TGCGCCAGCAGCCCCCACACAGGGACCGACGAGCAGTACTTC | CASSPHTGTDEQYF
TRBJ1-5 | . | TRBV4-1 | TRBD1 | TGCGCCAGCAGCTTAGGACAGGGCATCAATCAGCCCCAGCATTTT | CASSLGQGINQPQHF
TRBJ2-3 | . | TRBV6-4 | TRBD2 | TGTGCCAGCAGCCAAACTTCGGCTAGCGGCCGCACAGATACGCAGTATTTT | CASSQTSASGRTDTQYF
TRBJ2-3 | . | TRBV7-9 | TRBD2 | TGTGCCAGCAGCTTTAGCGGGTCCACCGTTAGGCAGTATTTT | CASSFSGSTVRQYF
TRBJ1-6 | . | TRBV5-1 | . | TGCGCCAGCAGTCCTCTGGGCAGCTCCTATAATTCACCCCTCCACTTT | CASSPLGSSYNSPLHF
TRBJ1-6 | . | TRBV4-1 | TRBD1 | TGCGCCAGCAGCCGGTACAGGGGGCAGAGTTCACCCCTCCACTTT | CASSRYRGQSSPLHF
TRBJ2-3 | . | TRBV7-6 | TRBD2 | TGTGCCAGCAGCTCACTCCCTAGCGGGAGGTCTACCCAGACAGATACGCAGTATTTT | CASSSLPSGRSTQTDTQYF
TRBJ2-5 | . | TRBV2 | . | TGTGCCAGCAGTGAAGCGCTTCGGGAGACCCAGTACTTC | CASSEALRETQYF
TRBJ2-7 | . | TRBV6-5 | TRBD1 | TGTGCCAGCAAAAGACCGGGACAGACATTCTACGAGCAGTACTTC | CASKRPGQTFYEQYF
TRBJ1-5 | . | TRBV28 | . | TGTGCCAGCAGTTCCCCGCACCGAGGGAATCAGCCCCAGCATTTT | CASSSPHRGNQPQHF
TRBJ2-3 | . | TRBV7-3 | TRBD2 | TGTGCCAGCAGCTCACTAGCGGCTAGCACAGATACGCAGTATTTT | CASSSLAASTDTQYF
TRBJ1-5 | . | TRBV19 | . | TGTGCCAGTAACAGGGTTGGACAGCCCCAGCATTTT | CASNRVGQPQHF
TRBJ2-7 | few | TRBV6-5 | TRBD1 | TGTGCCAGCAGGCGGGACAGGGAAGACTACGAGCAGTACTTC | CASRRDREDYEQYF
TRBJ2-7 | few | TRBV7-9 | TRBD1 | TGTTCCAGCAGCTTAGGGGGCGCCCTTTTTGAGCAGTACTTC | CSSSLGGALFEQYF
TRBJ2-5 | . | TRBV2 | . | TGTGCCAGCAGTGCCGGGAAAGAGACCCAGTACTTC | CASSAGKETQYF
TRBJ2-3 | few | TRBV5-1 | . | TGCGCCAGCAGCAGGAATTCGGACAGAAGAGATACGCAGTATTTT | CASSRNSDRRDTQYF
TRBJ2-7 | . | TRBV6-1 | TRBD2 | TGTGCCAGCACTCGACTAGCGGGGGGGCCGGGGGAGCAGTACTTC | CASTRLAGGPGEQYF
TRBJ2-7 | . | TRBV6-5 | TRBD1 | TGTGCCAGCAGCCGGGACAGGAGCAGGAACGAGCAGTACTTC | CASSRDRSRNEQYF
TRBJ2-1 | few | TRBV19 | TRBD2 | TGTGCCAGTAGTATTCTGGGACTAGCCCACTACAATGAGCAGTTCTTC | CASSILGLAHYNEQFF
TRBJ2-3 | . | TRBV29-1 | TRBD2 | TGCAGCGTCCCGCCACGGGGGGGCGACCGGGGGGCCATCACAGATACGCAGTATTTT | CSVPPRGGDRGAITDTQYF
TRBJ2-7 | . | TRBV4-3 | TRBD2 | TGCGCCAGCAGCCAAGCAACTAGCGGGCCGTTCTCCTACGAGCAGTACTTC | CASSQATSGPFSYEQYF
TRBJ2-5 | . | TRBV9 | . | TGTGCCAGCAGCGCGGGTGGGGCAGGGGCGATGCAAGAGACCCAGTACTTC | CASSAGGAGAMQETQYF
TRBJ2-6 | . | TRBV27 | . | TGTGCCAGCAGTTTATCGGCTAGCTCTGGGGCCAACGTCCTGACTTTC | CASSLSASSGANVLTF
TRBJ1-3 | . | TRBV28 | TRBD1 | TGTGCCAGCAGCTTAACGGGACAGGGGAAGGGAAACACCATATATTTT | CASSLTGQGKGNTIYF
TRBJ2-7 | . | TRBV7-9 | TRBD2 | TGTGCCAGCAGCTTCCCCCCGGGACTACCCGGGGGGGAGCAGTACTTC | CASSFPPGLPGGEQYF
TRBJ2-7 | . | TRBV19 | TRBD2 | TGTGCCAGTAGTTCCAGGACTAGCGGGAGGAGTTCATCCGAGCAGTACTTC | CASSSRTSGRSSSEQYF
TRBJ2-5 | few | TRBV10-3 | TRBD2 | TGTGCCATCAGTGAGTACGGGAGGCAAGAGACCCAGTACTTC | CAISEYGRQETQYF
TRBJ2-2 | . | TRBV6-1 | TRBD1 | TGTGCCAGCACCGGGACAGGGACTGGGGTGGGGGAGCTGTTTTTT | CASTGTGTGVGELFF
TRBJ2-5 | . | TRBV4-1 | TRBD1 | TGCGCCAGCAGCCAAGATCCTTCAGGGGGCTGGGAGACCCAGTACTTC | CASSQDPSGGWETQYF
TRBJ1-6 | few | TRBV7-2 | . | TGTGCCAGCAGCTCAAGGTCGACTCTGGGTAATTCACCCCTCCACTTT | CASSSRSTLGNSPLHF
TRBJ2-2 | . | TRBV10-1 | TRBD1 | TGCGCCAGCAAAGGACAGGGGGTCACCGGGGAGCTGTTTTTT | CASKGQGVTGELFF
TRBJ1-5 | . | TRBV27 | . | TGTGCCAGCAGTATACAGGGAGCTGGCAATCAGCCCCAGCATTTT | CASSIQGAGNQPQHF
TRBJ2-4 | few | TRBV19 | TRBD1 | TGTGCCAGTAGGATGCTCGGACAGGGGGCCGTCAAAAACATTCAGTACTTC | CASRMLGQGAVKNIQYF